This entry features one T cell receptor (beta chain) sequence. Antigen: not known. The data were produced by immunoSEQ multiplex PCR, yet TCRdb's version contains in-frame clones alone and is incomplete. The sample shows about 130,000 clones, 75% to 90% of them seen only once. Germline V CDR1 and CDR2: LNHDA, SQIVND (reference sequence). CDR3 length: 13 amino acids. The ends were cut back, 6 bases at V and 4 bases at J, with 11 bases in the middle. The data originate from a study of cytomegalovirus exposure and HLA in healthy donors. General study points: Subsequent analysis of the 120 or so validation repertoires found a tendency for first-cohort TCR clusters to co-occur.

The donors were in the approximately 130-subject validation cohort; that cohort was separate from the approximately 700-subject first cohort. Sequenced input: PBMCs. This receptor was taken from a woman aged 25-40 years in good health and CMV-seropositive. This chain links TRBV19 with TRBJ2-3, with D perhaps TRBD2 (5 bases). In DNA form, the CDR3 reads TGTGCCAGTAGGTACTCCGGGGCAGATACGCAGTATTTT. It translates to CASRYSGADTQYF.